This T cell receptor beta chain was documented in a study of T cells in Graves' hyperthyroidism and ophthalmopathy. The sample holds many counts of this clonotype. There are 14 residues in the CDR3. The germline gives CDR1 SQVTM, CDR2 ANQGSEA. Trimming at V came to 7 bases and at J to 4 bases, leaving 12 bases not matched to a gene. TCR beta CDR3 region amplification was performed from RNA transcripts. HTBI primers drove first-round RT-PCR of the TCR CDR3. TCRdb used MiXCR to reprocess the multiplex PCR reads, holding one entry per CDR3 protein. The sample holds about 260,000 distinct CDR3 sequences, under 30% seen once.

This sequence was found in a man aged 35 to 55 with Graves' hyperthyroidism that later progressed to Graves' ophthalmopathy. This chain uses TRBV29-1 with TRBJ1-1, with 7 bases aligning to TRBD1. Sample: blood. The CDR3 coding sequence is TGCAGCGCCCTAAGGGGGCAGGGGATCACTGAAGCTTTCTTT. Its protein product is CSALRGQGITEAFF.